The entry below describes one T cell receptor (beta chain). It lacks a known antigen. The input lacks base qualities; no much larger clone sits a single base away. Sequencing relied on an Illumina HiSeq 1500. The public reads were run again by TCRdb, first through fastp at Q25 and then through MiXCR, and only productive beta chains were kept. Every CDR3 protein is listed once, alongside the most common genes and DNA of its rows. The sample includes hundreds of thousands of distinct CDR3 sequences, with 20% to 30% observed a single time. The leading ten clones occupy approximately 8.2% of the sample. Looking up the germline V gene (reference sequence) yields CDR1 DFQATT and CDR2 SNEGSKA. The CDR3 runs 12 residues from the cysteine to the phenylalanine. The read is trimmed to its CDR3 DNA, 36 bases read in frame from base 1. From V the trimming removes 8 bases and from J it removes 8 bases, while the gene matches leave 8 bases of the junction unaccounted for.

This sample is part of a study of T cell repertoires in cytomegalovirus infection (dated by TCRdb to 2018 to 2020). Some background on the complete study: Because public TCR beta signatures pointed to carriage of CMV infection together with the matching HLA type, the HLA type of each donor mattered for the analysis.

Study-wide conclusions, independent of this receptor: The ex vivo response was dominated by HLA-C-restricted CMV-specific TCR beta clonotypes, which also provided the single most frequent clonotype in two of eight donors. Cumulative frequency of public TCR beta family members discriminated carriers of CMV infection plus the relevant HLA type in this cohort and an independent roughly 320-donor cohort.

Sample: CD8+ T cells from PBMCs. This receptor was obtained from a human donor in good health (CMV status not recorded). Some clones in this sample may be carry-over from other donors' samples. The rearranged chain carries TRBV20-1 and TRBJ2-1, with 8 central nucleotides matching TRBD1. The CDR3 here reads CSSRLTGDEQFF. The DNA sequence is given as TGCAGTTCGCGATTGACAGGGGATGAGCAGTTCTTC.